What follows describes a single T cell receptor beta chain. Trimming shortened V by 4 bases and J by 8 bases, and 30 bases separated the two germline ends. Germline lookup yields CDR1 SGDLS and CDR2 YYNGEE. This CDR3 has 18 residues. Per the original data handling: By means of reference gene primer amplification, nucleated cell counts were estimated. The assay was immunoSEQ multiplex PCR, and TCRdb's table has in-frame clones only and misses some. The DNA gave D and trimming, while V, J and clone size come from that table. The sample holds roughly 700,000 clones, more than 80% seen once. The data originate from a study of blood T cell repertoires in COVID-19. Study-wide background: The United States, Italy and Spain were the sources of the acute and convalescent COVID-19 samples. T cells, B-cell-depleted T cells, or PBMCs supplied cDNA or gDNA.

The V gene is TRBV9, the J gene TRBJ1-2, with D tentatively TRBD1 (6 bases). Sequencing was carried out using peripheral blood. The origin of this receptor is a woman between 18 and 29 years old with acute or convalescent COVID-19. CDR3 loop: CASSLGALGATQAGGYTF. Written as DNA, the CDR3 is TGTGCCAGCAGCCTAGGGGCTCTGGGGGCCACCCAGGCAGGAGGCTACACCTTC.